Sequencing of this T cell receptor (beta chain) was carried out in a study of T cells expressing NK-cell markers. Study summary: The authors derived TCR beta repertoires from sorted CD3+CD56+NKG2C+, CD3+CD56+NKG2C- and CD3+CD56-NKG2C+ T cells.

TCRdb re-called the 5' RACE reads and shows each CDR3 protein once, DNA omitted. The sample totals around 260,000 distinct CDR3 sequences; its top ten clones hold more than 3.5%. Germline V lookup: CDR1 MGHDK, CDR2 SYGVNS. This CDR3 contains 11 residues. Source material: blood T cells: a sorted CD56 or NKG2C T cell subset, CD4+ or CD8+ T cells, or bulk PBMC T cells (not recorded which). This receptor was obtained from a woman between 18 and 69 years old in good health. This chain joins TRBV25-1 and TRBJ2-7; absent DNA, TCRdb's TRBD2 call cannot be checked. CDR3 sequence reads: CASRGGNEQYF.